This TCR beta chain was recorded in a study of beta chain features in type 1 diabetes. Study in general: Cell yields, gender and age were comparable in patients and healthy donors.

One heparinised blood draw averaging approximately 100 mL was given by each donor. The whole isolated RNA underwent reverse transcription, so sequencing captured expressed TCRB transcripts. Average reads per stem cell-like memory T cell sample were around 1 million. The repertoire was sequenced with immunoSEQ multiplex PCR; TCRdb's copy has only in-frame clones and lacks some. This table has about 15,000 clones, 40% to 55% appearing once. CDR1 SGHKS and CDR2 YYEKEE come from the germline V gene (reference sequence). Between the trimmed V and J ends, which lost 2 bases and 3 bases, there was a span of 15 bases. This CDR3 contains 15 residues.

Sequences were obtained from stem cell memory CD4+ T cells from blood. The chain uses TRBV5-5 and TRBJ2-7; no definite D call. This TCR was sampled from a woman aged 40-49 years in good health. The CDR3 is CASSFAYGAYYEQYF. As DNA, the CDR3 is TGTGCCAGCAGCTTCGCCTATGGAGCGTACTACGAGCAGTACTTC.